The 5 T cell receptor beta chains given below trace back to one sample, sequenced in a study of blood T cell repertoires in COVID-19. Data came from immunoSEQ multiplex PCR; TCRdb stores just in-frame clones and leaves some out. The sample shows about 230,000 clones, more than 65% of them seen only once. Sequenced material: peripheral blood. The source of these receptors is a man aged 35 to 55 who had recovered from COVID-19.

The V gene is TRBV14, the J gene TRBJ2-7, with D unclear. Trimming stripped 2 bases from V and 2 bases from J, with 10 bases between. The CDR3 totals 14 residues. Germline V gene sequence: CDR1 SGHDN, CDR2 FVKESK. The CDR3 bases are TGTGCCAGCAGCCAACTCCCGAGCCCCTACGAGCAGTACTTC. This encodes CASSQLPSPYEQYF.

The chain has TRBV18 and TRBJ1-2, with D possibly TRBD1 on 5 matching bases. Germline-derived CDR1 and CDR2 are KGHSH and LQKENI. V lost 6 bases and J lost 3, with 14 bases in between. The CDR3 length is 14 residues. The CDR3 sequence: CASSLEQAYYGYTF. Written as DNA, the CDR3 is TGTGCCAGCTCTCTCGAACAGGCCTACTATGGCTACACCTTC.

V is TRBV6-2 or TRBV6-3 and J is TRBJ2-6, with D unclear. The V gene lost 5 bases and the J gene lost 2 bases, with 13 bases spanning the gap. The germline gives CDR1 MNHEY, CDR2 SVGEGT. The CDR3 spans 16 residues. In nucleotides, the CDR3 is TGTGCCAGCAGTCCGGGTATCGGTCCTGGGGCCAACGTCCTGACTTTC. It is translated as CASSPGIGPGANVLTF.

The chain links TRBV5-4 to TRBJ2-2; tentatively, D is TRBD1 (5 bases). This CDR3 has 16 residues. V lost 2 bases to trimming and J lost 3 bases, with 14 bases between them. The germline CDR1 and CDR2 sequences are SGHNT and YYREEE (reference sequence). DNA for the CDR3: TGTGCCAGCAGCTTAGGCGTAGGCAGGGACACCGGGGAGCTGTTTTTT. Encoded protein: CASSLGVGRDTGELFF. The full variable domain, rest sourced from reference TRBV5-4 and TRBJ2-2, is ETGVTQSPTHLIKTRGQQVTLRCSSQSGHNTVSWYQQALGQGPQFIFQYYREEENGRGNFPPRFSGLQFPNYSSELNVNALELDDSALYLCASSLGVGRDTGELFFGEGSRLTVL.

This clone was counted only a few times. This sequence joins TRBV11-2 and TRBJ1-2; 7 bases match TRBD1. There are 14 residues in the CDR3. Trimming removed 5 bases from V and 8 bases from J; junction bases left unmatched: 11. In germline, CDR1 is SGHAT, CDR2 FQNNGV. The CDR3 spells CASSKTRQGNGYTF. In nucleotides, the CDR3 is TGTGCCAGCAGCAAGACTCGACAGGGAAACGGCTACACCTTC.